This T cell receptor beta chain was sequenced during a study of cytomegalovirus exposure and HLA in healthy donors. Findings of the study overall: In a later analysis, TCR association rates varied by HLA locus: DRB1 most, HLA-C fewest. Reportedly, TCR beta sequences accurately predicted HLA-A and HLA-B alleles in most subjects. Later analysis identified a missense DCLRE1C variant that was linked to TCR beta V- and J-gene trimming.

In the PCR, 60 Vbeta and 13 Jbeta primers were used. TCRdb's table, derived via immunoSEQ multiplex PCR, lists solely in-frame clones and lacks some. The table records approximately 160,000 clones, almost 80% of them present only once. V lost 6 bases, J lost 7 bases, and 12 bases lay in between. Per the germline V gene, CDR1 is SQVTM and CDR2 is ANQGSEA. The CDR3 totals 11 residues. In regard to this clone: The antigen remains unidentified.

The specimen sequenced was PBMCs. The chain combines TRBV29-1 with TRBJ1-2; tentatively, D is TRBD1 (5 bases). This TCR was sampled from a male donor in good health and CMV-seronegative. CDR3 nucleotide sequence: TGCAGCGTATACCAGGGAGGTGGCTACACCTTC. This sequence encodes CSVYQGGGYTF.